This TCR beta chain emerged from a study of blood T cell repertoires in COVID-19. This table comes from immunoSEQ multiplex PCR, and its TCRdb copy is limited to in-frame clones, with some not included. The data hold almost 100,000 clones, with around 86% observed a single time. Material: peripheral blood. This receptor was identified in a man between 50 and 59 years old with acute or convalescent COVID-19.

CDR3 protein: CSVVTGSNQPQHF. CDR3 DNA sequence: TGCAGCGTTGTAACGGGAAGCAATCAGCCCCAGCATTTT. The chain uses TRBV29-1 and TRBJ1-5; D not resolved. The CDR3 loop spans 13 amino acids. The germline V gene has CDR1 SQVTM and CDR2 ANQGSEA. V was clipped by 4 bases and J by 1 base, with 8 bases between them. The full variable domain, rest sourced from reference TRBV29-1 and TRBJ1-5, is SAVISQKPSRDICQRGTSLTIQCQVDSQVTMMFWYRQQPGQSLTLIATANQGSEATYESGFVIDKFPISRPNLTFSTLTVSNMSPEDSSIYLCSVVTGSNQPQHFGDGTRLSIL.